The next 5 T cell receptor beta chains were all read from a single sample in a study of shared clonotypes between healthy human individuals (dated by TCRdb to 2020 to 2022). Receptor amplification or capture employed the immunoSEQ multiplex PCR assay. Drawn from immuneACCESS, this table holds only the in-frame rearrangements with V and J called that TCRdb kept. Clones are partly lost; checked studies trace under half to an unresolved V gene and leave the rest unexplained. This sample is represented by 450,000 to 500,000 clones; approximately 80% of them were singletons. The ten biggest clones cover more than 10% of the sample. The sample taken for sequencing was PBMCs. These receptors originate from a woman aged 40 to 50 in good health. Some clones in this sample may be carry-over from other donors' samples.

The chain couples TRBV6-5 to TRBJ2-3, with D unresolved. V gave up 6 bases and J gave up 3 bases, with 10 bases separating them. Per the germline V gene, CDR1 is MNHEY and CDR2 is SVGAGI. The CDR3 sequence is 13 residues long. DNA for the CDR3: TGTGCCAGCAGACACCCCGGTACAGATACGCAGTATTTT. This encodes CASRHPGTDTQYF.

The CDR3 DNA follows: TGTGCCAGCAGGGGTCCCGGGACAGGGTACGAGCAGTACTTC. Protein: CASRGPGTGYEQYF. The genes are TRBV28 and TRBJ2-7; 9 bases are shared with TRBD1. Germline CDR1 and CDR2: MDHEN and SYDVKM. The V segment lost 6 bases and the J segment 4 bases; nucleotides outside the gene matches: 7. The CDR3 loop spans 14 amino acids.

The chain combines TRBV15 with TRBJ2-5; D perhaps matches TRBD2 (5 bases). Trimming took off 0 bases at V and 4 bases at J, with 12 bases between the two ends. Germline V CDR1 and CDR2: LNHNV, YYDKDF (reference sequence). This CDR3 is built from 15 residues. The CDR3 region has the DNA TGTGCCACCAGCAGAGACCTACAAGCGGTAGAGACCCAGTACTTC. Encoded protein: CATSRDLQAVETQYF. Variable domain in full (rest from reference TRBV15 and TRBJ2-5): DAMVIQNPRYQVTQFGKPVTLSCSQTLNHNVMYWYQQKSSQAPKLLFHYYDKDFNNEADTPDNFQSRRPNTSFCFLDIRSPGLGDTAMYLCATSRDLQAVETQYFGPGTRLLVL.

With respect to this clone: A much more abundant neighbour one base away suggests this may be a read error. This chain's CDR3 is CASSEYVGDAEAFF. The CDR3 DNA reads TGTGCCAGCAGTGAATATGTAGGGGACGCTGAAGCTTTCTTT. The chain has TRBV25-1 and TRBJ1-1; D is possibly TRBD1 (5 bases). Trimming removed 0 bases from V and 6 bases from J, with 11 bases in between. CDR3 size: 14 residues. Germline V gives CDR1 MGHDK, CDR2 SYGVNS.

V gene TRBV5-6 combines with J gene TRBJ2-7; weak D call: TRBD1 (6 bases). The CDR3 spans 14 residues. CDR1 and CDR2 from the germline V gene are SGHDT and YYEEEE. V dropped 4 bases and J dropped 3 bases, with 14 bases sitting between them. The CDR3 nucleotides read TGTGCCAGCAGCGTCCGGACAGAGAACTACGAGCAGTACTTC. As protein: CASSVRTENYEQYF.